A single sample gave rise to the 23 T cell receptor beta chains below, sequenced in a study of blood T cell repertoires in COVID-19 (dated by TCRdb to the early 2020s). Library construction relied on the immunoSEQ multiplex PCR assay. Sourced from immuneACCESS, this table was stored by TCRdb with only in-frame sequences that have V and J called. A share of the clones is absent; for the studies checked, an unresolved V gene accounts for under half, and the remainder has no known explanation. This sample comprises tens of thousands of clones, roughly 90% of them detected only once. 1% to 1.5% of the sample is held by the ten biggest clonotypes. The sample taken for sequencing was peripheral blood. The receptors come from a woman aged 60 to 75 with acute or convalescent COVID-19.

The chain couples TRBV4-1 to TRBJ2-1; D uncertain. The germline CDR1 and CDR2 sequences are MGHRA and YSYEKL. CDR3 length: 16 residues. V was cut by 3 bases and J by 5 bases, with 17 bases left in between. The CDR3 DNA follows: TGCGCCAGCAGCCATCCTTCTAGTTTCCCACACAATGAGCAGTTCTTC. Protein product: CASSHPSSFPHNEQFF.

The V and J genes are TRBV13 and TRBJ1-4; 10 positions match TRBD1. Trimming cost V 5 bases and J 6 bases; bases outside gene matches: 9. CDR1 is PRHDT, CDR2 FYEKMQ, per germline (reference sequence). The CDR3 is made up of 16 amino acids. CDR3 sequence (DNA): TGTGCCAGCAGCACAATCGGACAGGGGGGGCATGAAAAACTGTTTTTT. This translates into CASSTIGQGGHEKLFF. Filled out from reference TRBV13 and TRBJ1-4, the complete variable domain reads AAGVIQSPRHLIKEKRETATLKCYPIPRHDTVYWYQQGPGQDPQFLISFYEKMQSDKGSIPDRFSAQQFSDYHSELNMSSLELGDSALYFCASSTIGQGGHEKLFFGSGTQLSVL.

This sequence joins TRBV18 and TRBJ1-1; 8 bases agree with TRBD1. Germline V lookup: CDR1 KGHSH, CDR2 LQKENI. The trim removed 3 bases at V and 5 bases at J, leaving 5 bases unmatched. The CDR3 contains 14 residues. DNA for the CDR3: TGTGCCAGCTCACCCATCAGGGGGCCGACTGAAGCTTTCTTT. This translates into CASSPIRGPTEAFF. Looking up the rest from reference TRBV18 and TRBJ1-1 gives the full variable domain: NAGVMQNPRHLVRRRGQEARLRCSPMKGHSHVYWYRQLPEEGLKFMVYLQKENIIDESGMPKERFSAEFPKEGPSILRIQQVVRGDSAAYFCASSPIRGPTEAFFGQGTRLTVV.

The DNA for the CDR3 is TGTGCCAGCAGCGTAGAAGGGACAGGGCTTAACTATGGCTACACCTTC. Protein sequence: CASSVEGTGLNYGYTF. The chain is built from TRBV9 and TRBJ1-2; TRBD1 matches at 9 bases. Germline values: CDR1 SGDLS, CDR2 YYNGEE. The CDR3 spans 16 residues. The trim removed 0 bases at V and 1 base at J, leaving 4 bases unmatched.

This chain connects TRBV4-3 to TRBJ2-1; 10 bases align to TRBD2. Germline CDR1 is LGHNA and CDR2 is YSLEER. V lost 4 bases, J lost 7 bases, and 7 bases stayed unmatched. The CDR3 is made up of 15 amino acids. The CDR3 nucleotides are TGCGCCAGCAGCCGGGGGCTAGCGGGAGCGAATGAGCAGTTCTTC. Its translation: CASSRGLAGANEQFF.

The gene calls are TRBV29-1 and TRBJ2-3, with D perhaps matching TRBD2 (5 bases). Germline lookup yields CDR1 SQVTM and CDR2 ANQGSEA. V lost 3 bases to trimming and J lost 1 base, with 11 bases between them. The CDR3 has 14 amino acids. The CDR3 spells CSVEDGGGTDTQYF. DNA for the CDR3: TGCAGCGTTGAGGACGGAGGTGGCACAGATACGCAGTATTTT.

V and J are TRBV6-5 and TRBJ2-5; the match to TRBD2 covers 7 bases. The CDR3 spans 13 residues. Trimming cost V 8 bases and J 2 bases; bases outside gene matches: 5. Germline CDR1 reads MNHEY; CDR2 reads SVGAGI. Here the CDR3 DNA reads TGTGCCAGCCTCGGCGGGGGTCAAGAGACCCAGTACTTC. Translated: CASLGGGQETQYF.

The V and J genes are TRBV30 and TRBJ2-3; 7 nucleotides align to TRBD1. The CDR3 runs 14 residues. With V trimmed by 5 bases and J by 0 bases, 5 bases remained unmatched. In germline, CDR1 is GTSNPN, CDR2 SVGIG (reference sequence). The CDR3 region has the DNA TGTGCCTGGGACAGGGCCCCTAGCACAGATACGCAGTATTTT. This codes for CAWDRAPSTDTQYF.

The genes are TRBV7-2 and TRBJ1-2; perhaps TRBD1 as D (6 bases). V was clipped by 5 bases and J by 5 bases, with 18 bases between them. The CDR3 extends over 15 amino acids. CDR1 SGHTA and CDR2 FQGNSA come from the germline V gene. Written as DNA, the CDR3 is TGTGCCAGCAGCCTGGCGGGGGGCGCGGATTATGGCTACACCTTC. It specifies CASSLAGGADYGYTF.

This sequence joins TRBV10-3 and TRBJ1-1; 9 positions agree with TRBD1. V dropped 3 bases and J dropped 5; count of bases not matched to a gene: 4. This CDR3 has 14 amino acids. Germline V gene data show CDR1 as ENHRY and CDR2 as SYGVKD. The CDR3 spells CAISDTGGRTEAFF. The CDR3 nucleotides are TGTGCCATCAGTGACACAGGGGGCCGAACTGAAGCTTTCTTT.

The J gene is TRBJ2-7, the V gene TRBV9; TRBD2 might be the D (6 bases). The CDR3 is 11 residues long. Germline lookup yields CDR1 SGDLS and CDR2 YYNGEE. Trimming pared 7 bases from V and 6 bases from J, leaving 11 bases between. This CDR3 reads CASLWGVEQYV. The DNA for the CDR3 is TGTGCCAGCCTATGGGGGGTCGAGCAGTACGTC.

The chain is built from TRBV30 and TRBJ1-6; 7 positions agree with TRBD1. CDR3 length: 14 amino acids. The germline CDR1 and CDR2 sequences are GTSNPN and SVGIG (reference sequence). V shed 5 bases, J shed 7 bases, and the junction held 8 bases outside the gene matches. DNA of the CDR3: TGTGCCTGGTCCACGGGACAGCAAAATTCACCCCTCCACTTT. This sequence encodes CAWSTGQQNSPLHF.

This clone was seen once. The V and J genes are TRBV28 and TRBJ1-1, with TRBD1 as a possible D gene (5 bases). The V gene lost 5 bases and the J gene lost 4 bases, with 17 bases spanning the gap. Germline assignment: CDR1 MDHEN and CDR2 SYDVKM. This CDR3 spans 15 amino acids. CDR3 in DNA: TGTGCCAGCAGTCACGCGCAGGGTATGGGCACTGAAGCTTTCTTT. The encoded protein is CASSHAQGMGTEAFF.

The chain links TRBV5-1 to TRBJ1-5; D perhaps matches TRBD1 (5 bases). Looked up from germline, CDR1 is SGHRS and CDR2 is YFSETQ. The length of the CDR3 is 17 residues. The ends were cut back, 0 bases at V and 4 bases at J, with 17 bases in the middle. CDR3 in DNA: TGCGCCAGCAGCTTGGCCGTTAACAGGACCTCGAATCAGCCCCAGCATTTT. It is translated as CASSLAVNRTSNQPQHF.

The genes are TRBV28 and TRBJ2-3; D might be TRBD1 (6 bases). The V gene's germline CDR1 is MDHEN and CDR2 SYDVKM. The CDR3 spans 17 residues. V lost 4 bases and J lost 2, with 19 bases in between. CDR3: CASSSSLGQRITDTQYF. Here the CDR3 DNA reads TGTGCCAGCAGTTCCTCACTCGGACAGCGTATCACAGATACGCAGTATTTT.

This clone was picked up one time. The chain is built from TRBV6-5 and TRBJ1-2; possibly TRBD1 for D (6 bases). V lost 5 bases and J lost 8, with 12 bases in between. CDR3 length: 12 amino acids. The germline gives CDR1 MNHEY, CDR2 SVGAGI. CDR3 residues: CASSPQGRGYTF. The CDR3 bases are TGTGCCAGCAGTCCACAGGGAAGGGGCTACACCTTC.

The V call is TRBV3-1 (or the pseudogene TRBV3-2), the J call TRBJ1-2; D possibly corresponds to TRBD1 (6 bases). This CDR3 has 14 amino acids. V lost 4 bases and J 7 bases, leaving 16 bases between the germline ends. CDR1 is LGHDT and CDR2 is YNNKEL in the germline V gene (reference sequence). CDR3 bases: TGTGCCAGCAGCCGCCTAGCAGGGGCGGGTGGCTACACCTTC. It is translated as CASSRLAGAGGYTF.

The CDR3 nucleotides read TGCGCCAGCAGCTTGCAGGATAATTCACCCCTCCACTTT. This codes for CASSLQDNSPLHF. The V and J genes are TRBV5-1 and TRBJ1-6, with D uncertain. Germline CDR1 and CDR2: SGHRS and YFSETQ. The CDR3 is 13 residues long. Deletions cut 1 base from V and 5 bases from J, with 4 bases between. Combining the CDR3 with reference TRBV5-1 and TRBJ1-6 gives the whole variable domain KAGVTQTPRYLIKTRGQQVTLSCSPISGHRSVSWYQQTPGQGLQFLFEYFSETQRNKGNFPGRFSGRQFSNSRSEMNVSTLELGDSALYLCASSLQDNSPLHFGNGTRLTVT.

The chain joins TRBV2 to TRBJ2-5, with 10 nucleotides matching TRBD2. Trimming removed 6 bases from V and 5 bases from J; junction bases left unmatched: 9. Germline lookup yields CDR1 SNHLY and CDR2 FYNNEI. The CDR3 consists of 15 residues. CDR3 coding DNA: TGTGCCAGCAGGGACGTAGCGGGAGGAGGGGAGACCCAGTACTTC. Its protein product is CASRDVAGGGETQYF.

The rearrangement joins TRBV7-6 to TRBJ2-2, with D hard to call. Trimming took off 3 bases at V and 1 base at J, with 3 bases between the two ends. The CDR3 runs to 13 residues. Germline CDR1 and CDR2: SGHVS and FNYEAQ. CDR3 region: CASSFGNTGELFF. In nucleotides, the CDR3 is TGTGCCAGCAGCTTCGGGAACACCGGGGAGCTGTTTTTT.

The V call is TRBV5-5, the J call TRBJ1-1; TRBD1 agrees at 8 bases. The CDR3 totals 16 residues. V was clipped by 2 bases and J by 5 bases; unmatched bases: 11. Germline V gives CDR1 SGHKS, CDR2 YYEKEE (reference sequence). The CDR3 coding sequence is TGTGCCAGCAGCTTACAACCAGGGGGCGGGACGACTGAAGCTTTCTTT. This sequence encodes CASSLQPGGGTTEAFF.

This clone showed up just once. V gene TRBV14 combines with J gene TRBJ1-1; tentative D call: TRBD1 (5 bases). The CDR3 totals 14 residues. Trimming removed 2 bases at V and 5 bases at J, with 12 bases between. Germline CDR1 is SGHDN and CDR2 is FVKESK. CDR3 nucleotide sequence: TGTGCCAGCAGCCAACCGGGACGGGGGACTGAAGCTTTCTTT. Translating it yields CASSQPGRGTEAFF.

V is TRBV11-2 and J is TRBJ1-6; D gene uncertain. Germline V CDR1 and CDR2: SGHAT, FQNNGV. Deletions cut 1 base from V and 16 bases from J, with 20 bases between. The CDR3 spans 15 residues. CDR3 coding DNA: TGTGCCAGCAGCTTAGTACCTCAACCGGGTGTGAAACTCCACTTT. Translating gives CASSLVPQPGVKLHF. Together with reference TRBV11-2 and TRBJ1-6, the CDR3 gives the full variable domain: EAGVAQSPRYKIIEKRQSVAFWCNPISGHATLYWYQQILGQGPKLLIQFQNNGVVDDSQLPKDRFSAERLKGVDSTLKIQPAKLEDSAVYLCASSLVPQPGVKLHFGNGTRLTVT.